This passage covers 5 T cell receptor beta chains from one sample sequenced in a study of T cell responses to AZD1222 COVID-19 vaccine. TCRdb's copy holds only in-frame clones and misses some; the assay was immunoSEQ multiplex PCR. The table has around 100,000 clones, around nine tenths seen once; the top ten hold 3% to 3.5%. The input for sequencing was peripheral blood, taken 28 days after the second dose of the MenACWY control vaccine. The origin of the receptors is an adult who received the MenACWY meningococcal vaccine as a control.

The chain carries TRBV6-5 and TRBJ2-7, with 8 bases matching TRBD1. Germline V lookup: CDR1 MNHEY, CDR2 SVGAGI. The CDR3 has 14 amino acids. V was clipped by 5 bases and J by 4 bases; unmatched bases: 7. The CDR3 bases are TGTGCCAGCAGTCTGGACAGGGAACTATACGAGCAGTACTTC. Its translation: CASSLDRELYEQYF.

For the CDR3, the DNA is TGTGCCAGCAGCTACAGGACAGCTGGCTACACCTTC. Protein: CASSYRTAGYTF. The V call is TRBV11-2, the J call TRBJ1-2; tentative D call: TRBD1 (6 bases). Germline CDR1 SGHAT, CDR2 FQNNGV. The CDR3 is 12 residues long. V dropped 4 bases and J dropped 7 bases, with 10 bases sitting between them. Together with reference TRBV11-2 and TRBJ1-2, the CDR3 gives the full variable domain: EAGVAQSPRYKIIEKRQSVAFWCNPISGHATLYWYQQILGQGPKLLIQFQNNGVVDDSQLPKDRFSAERLKGVDSTLKIQPAKLEDSAVYLCASSYRTAGYTFGSGTRLTVV.

The chain combines TRBV6-5 with TRBJ2-5; 10 positions agree with TRBD1. The J call may be incorrect, as the DNA end agrees better with TRBJ2-7. The germline CDR1 and CDR2 sequences are MNHEY and SVGAGI. CDR3 length equals 15 residues. This CDR3 reads CASSYGTGATYEQYF. Written as DNA, the CDR3 is TGTGCCAGCAGTTATGGGACAGGGGCCACCTACGAGCAGTACTTC.

The genes are TRBV5-4 and TRBJ2-6; no firm D call. The CDR3 has 14 residues. V was shortened by 1 base and J by 4 bases, with 6 bases between the two germline ends. Germline V lookup: CDR1 SGHNT, CDR2 YYREEE (reference sequence). In DNA form, the CDR3 reads TGTGCCAGCAGCTTGTGGGCAGGGGCCAACGTCCTGACTTTC. This gives the protein CASSLWAGANVLTF. The full variable domain, its missing parts supplied by reference TRBV5-4 and TRBJ2-6, is ETGVTQSPTHLIKTRGQQVTLRCSSQSGHNTVSWYQQALGQGPQFIFQYYREEENGRGNFPPRFSGLQFPNYSSELNVNALELDDSALYLCASSLWAGANVLTFGAGSRLTVL.

The chain couples TRBV7-8 to TRBJ2-7; 7 bases agree with TRBD1. The CDR3 has 13 residues. Germline CDR1 and CDR2: SGHVS and FQNEAQ. The J segment lost 4 bases and the V segment lost 1 base, leaving 1 base of the junction unmatched. The CDR3 coding sequence is TGTGCCAGCAGCTTAGGGACAGGTTACGAGCAGTACTTC. Its translation is CASSLGTGYEQYF. Full variable domain (outside the CDR3, taken from reference TRBV7-8 and TRBJ2-7): GAGVSQSPRYKVAKRGQDVALRCDPISGHVSLFWYQQALGQGPEFLTYFQNEAQLDKSGLPSDRFFAERPEGSVSTLKIQRTQQEDSAVYLCASSLGTGYEQYFGPGTRLTVT.